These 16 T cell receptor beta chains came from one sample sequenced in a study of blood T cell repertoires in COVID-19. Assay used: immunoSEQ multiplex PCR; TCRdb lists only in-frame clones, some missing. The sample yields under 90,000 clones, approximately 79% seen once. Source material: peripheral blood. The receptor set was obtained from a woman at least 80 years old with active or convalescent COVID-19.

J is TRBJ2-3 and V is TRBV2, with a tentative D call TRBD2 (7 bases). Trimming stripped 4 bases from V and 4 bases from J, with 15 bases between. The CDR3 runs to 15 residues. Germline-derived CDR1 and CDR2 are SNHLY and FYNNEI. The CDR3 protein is CASSAGGYMADTQYF. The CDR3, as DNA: TGTGCCAGCAGTGCGGGGGGCTATATGGCAGATACGCAGTATTTT. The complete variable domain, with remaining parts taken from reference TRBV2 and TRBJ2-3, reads EPEVTQTPSHQVTQMGQEVILRCVPISNHLYFYWYRQILGQKVEFLVSFYNNEISEKSEIFDDQFSVERPDGSNFTLKIRSTKLEDSAMYFCASSAGGYMADTQYFGPGTRLTVL.

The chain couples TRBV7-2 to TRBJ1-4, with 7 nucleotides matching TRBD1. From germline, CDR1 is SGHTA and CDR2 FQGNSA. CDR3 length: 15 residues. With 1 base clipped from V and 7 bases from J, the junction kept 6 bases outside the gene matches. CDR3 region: CASSLGQGIGEKLFF. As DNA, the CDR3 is TGTGCCAGCAGCTTAGGACAGGGAATCGGTGAAAAACTGTTTTTT.

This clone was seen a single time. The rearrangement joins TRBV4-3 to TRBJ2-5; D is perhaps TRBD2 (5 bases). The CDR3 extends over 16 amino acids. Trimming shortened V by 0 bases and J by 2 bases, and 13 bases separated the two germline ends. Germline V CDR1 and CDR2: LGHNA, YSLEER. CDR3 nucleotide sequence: TGCGCCAGCAGCCAAGAAGCAGGAGGAGTTCAAGAGACCCAGTACTTC. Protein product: CASSQEAGGVQETQYF.

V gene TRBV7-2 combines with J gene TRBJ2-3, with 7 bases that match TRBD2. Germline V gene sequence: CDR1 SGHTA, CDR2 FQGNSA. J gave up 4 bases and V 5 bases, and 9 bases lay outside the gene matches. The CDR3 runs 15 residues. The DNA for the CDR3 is TGTGCCAGCAGCCCCAGGGCGGGAGCGCCAGATACGCAGTATTTT. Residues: CASSPRAGAPDTQYF.

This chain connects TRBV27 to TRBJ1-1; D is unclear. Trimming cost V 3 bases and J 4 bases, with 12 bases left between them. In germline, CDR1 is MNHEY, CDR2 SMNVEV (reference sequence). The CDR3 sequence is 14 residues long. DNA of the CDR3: TGTGCCAGCAGTTTTGAGGGCCGGGGCACTGAAGCTTTCTTT. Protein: CASSFEGRGTEAFF.

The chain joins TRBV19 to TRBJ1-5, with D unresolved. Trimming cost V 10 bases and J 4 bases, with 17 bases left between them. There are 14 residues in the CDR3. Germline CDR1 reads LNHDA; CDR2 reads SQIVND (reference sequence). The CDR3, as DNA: TGTGCCACGGGAACCGGCGATTCTAATCAGCCCCAGCATTTT. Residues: CATGTGDSNQPQHF.

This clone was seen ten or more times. This CDR3 is CASSGSGGAGGELFF. The CDR3 bases are TGTGCCAGCAGCGGTAGCGGGGGGGCCGGCGGGGAGCTGTTTTTT. V and J are TRBV9 and TRBJ2-2; 11 nucleotides align to TRBD2. The germline CDR1 and CDR2 sequences are SGDLS and YYNGEE. V lost 3 bases to trimming and J lost 7 bases; unmatched junction nucleotides: 5. CDR3 length equals 15 residues. The entire variable domain, with the rest obtained from reference TRBV9 and TRBJ2-2, is as follows: DSGVTQTPKHLITATGQRVTLRCSPRSGDLSVYWYQQSLDQGLQFLIQYYNGEERAKGNILERFSAQQFPDLHSELNLSSLELGDSALYFCASSGSGGAGGELFFGEGSRLTVL.

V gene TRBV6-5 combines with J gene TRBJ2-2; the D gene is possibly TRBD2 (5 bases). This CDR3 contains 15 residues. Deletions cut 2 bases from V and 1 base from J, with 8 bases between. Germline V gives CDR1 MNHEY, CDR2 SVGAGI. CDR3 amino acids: CASSYGLLNTGELFF. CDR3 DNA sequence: TGTGCCAGCAGTTACGGACTCCTGAACACCGGGGAGCTGTTTTTT.

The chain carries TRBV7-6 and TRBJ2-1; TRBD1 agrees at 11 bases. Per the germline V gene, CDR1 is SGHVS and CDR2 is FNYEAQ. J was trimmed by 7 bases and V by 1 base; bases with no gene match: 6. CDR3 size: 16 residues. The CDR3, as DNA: TGTGCCAGCAGCTTAGAGGGACAGGGGGGTAGGAATGAGCAGTTCTTC. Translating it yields CASSLEGQGGRNEQFF.

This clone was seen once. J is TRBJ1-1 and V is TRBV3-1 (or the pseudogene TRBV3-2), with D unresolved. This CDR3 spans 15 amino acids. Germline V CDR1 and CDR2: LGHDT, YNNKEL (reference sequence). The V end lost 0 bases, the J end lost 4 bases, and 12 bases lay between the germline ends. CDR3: CASSQDLVSGTEAFF. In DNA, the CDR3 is TGTGCCAGCAGCCAAGATCTGGTCAGCGGCACTGAAGCTTTCTTT.

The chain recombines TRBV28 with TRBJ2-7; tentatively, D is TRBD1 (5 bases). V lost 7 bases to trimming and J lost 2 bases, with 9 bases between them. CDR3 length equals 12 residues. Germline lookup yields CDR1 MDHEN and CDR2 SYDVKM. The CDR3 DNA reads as TGTGCCAGCACTGACAGTCCCTACGAGCAGTACTTC. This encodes CASTDSPYEQYF.

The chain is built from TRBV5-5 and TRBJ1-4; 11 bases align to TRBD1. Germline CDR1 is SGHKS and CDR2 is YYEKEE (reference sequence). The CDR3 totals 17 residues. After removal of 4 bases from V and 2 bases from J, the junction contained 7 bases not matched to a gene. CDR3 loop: CASSVTGTGGTNEKLFF. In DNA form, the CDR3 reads TGTGCCAGCAGCGTCACCGGGACAGGGGGGACTAATGAAAAACTGTTTTTT.

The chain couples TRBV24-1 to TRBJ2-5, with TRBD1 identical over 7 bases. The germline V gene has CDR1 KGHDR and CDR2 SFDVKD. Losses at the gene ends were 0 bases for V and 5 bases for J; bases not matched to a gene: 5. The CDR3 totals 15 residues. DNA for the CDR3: TGTGCCACCAGTGATTTGAACAGGGGCGTTGAGACCCAGTACTTC. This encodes CATSDLNRGVETQYF.

As DNA, the CDR3 is TGTGCCTGGAAACGCGGGGGACCCTACGAGCAGTACTTC. This sequence encodes CAWKRGGPYEQYF. The rearrangement links TRBV30 to TRBJ2-7, with TRBD2 identical over 7 bases. This CDR3 spans 13 amino acids. The trim removed 4 bases at V and 2 bases at J, leaving 5 bases unmatched. CDR1 and CDR2 from the germline V gene are GTSNPN and SVGIG (reference sequence).

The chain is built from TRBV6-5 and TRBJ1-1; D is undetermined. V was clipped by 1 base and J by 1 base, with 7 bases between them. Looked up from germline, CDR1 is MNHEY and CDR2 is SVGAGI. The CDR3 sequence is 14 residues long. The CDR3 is CASSYLGPNTEAFF. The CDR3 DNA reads TGTGCCAGCAGTTACTTGGGCCCGAACACTGAAGCTTTCTTT.

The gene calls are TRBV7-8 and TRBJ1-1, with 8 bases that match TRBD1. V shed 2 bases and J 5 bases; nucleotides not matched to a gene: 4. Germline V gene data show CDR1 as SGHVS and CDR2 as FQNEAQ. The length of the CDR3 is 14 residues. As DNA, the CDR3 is TGTGCCAGCAGCTTAAGTAACAGGGGGACTGAAGCTTTCTTT. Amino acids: CASSLSNRGTEAFF.